These T cell receptor beta chains were read from a single sample in a study of blood T cell repertoires in COVID-19. Generated by immunoSEQ multiplex PCR, the TCRdb table keeps only in-frame clones and is missing some. The sample contains 200,000 to 250,000 clones, about 87% of which appear only once. Sequenced: peripheral blood. These receptors came from a woman aged 25 to 39 with COVID-19, enrolled during active disease. Both conserved end residues are trimmed from each CDR3.

>TRBV20-1
SASPMGGGAYNEQF
>TRBV7-2
ASSLAPRLAGGPSVSDTQY
>TRBV6-2/TRBV6-3
ASSYSNRDTEAF
>TRBV7-2
ASSYFDRVNTEAF
>TRBV5-1
ASSFLDRSSYNSPLH
>TRBV7-2
ASSPLGAGATDTQY
>TRBV28
ASSLEQGARYGYT
>TRBV11-2
ASSPRDSPQGNEQF
>TRBV20-1
SASSSGRVYEQY
>TRBV19
ASSPTPGVGTQPQH
>TRBV5-8
ASSFNSPGTEAF
>TRBV5-5
ASSFRSGALDTQY
>TRBV18
ASSPAVGRSGETQY
>TRBV9
ASTYGLAGITDTQY
>TRBV18
ASSPRYGTGGQGNTEAF
>TRBV25-1
ASSEFGEVNEQF
>TRBV7-8
ASSPGTGDYGYT
>TRBV10-1
ASSEYPSRGAGTHNEQF
>TRBV19
ASSPILTSRDTQY
>TRBV13
ASSSLASDTQY
>TRBV27
ASSHQRVTGTTDTQY
>TRBV29-1
SAHRDTGELF
>TRBV24-1
ATSDLGRGGTDTQY
>TRBV6-2/TRBV6-3
ASSYSLVQGDYEQY
>TRBV2
ASSDYSTLNTEAF
>TRBV10-3
AISEGTGVWNTEAF
>TRBV11-3
ASSPGVRGRTGELF
>TRBV19
ASSIGGLNTEAF
>TRBV6-4
ASSDREGADTQY
>TRBV2
ASSRDSQRDTQY
>TRBV6-5
ASQTSGGGPEEQF
>TRBV2
ASSRQGEDQPQH
>TRBV3-1/TRBV3-2
ASTQGGGNTEAF
>TRBV19
ASSSYRVGYGYT
>TRBV7-2
ASSSRGSGEGRSYNEQF
>TRBV13
ASSSSGSGNTIY
>TRBV18
ASSRRGQGDYGYT
>TRBV7-9
ASSIKFPGQGLKGYT
>TRBV5-4
ASSLGTGANQPQH
>TRBV5-5
ASSLGTGSNYQPQH
>TRBV29-1
SVVGTANTEAF
>TRBV7-7
ASSLVIAAYNEQF
>TRBV7-9
ASSLVLAKQETQY
>TRBV20-1
SAGETGGSEQY
>TRBV10-2
ASNTGSAGSQY
>TRBV6-5
ASSYYQGGDSPLH
>TRBV18
ASSPPGQGIGAKNIQY
>TRBV28
ASSLSQTGLGNTIY